The sample holds a few counts of the clone carrying this T cell receptor (beta chain). This CDR3 is 15 amino acids long. Trimming left V 3 bases short and J 0 bases short, with 11 bases between. The germline CDR1 and CDR2 sequences are SEHNR and FQNEAQ (reference sequence). The entry originates in a study of patients and donors after allogeneic stem cell transplantation. TCRdb passed the RT-PCR reads through MiXCR, listing each CDR3 protein once. The table has 800,000 to 1,000,000 distinct CDR3 sequences, over 15% seen once; the top ten hold 6%. The rearrangement links TRBV7-9 to TRBJ1-1, with D uncertain. The sequenced material came from blood, either unsorted or a sorted T cell fraction (not recorded which). This receptor was identified in a human donor who was either an allogeneic HSCT recipient or a stem cell or donor lymphocyte infusion donor (not recorded which). It is not recorded whose cells these are; they may come from a transplant donor. For the CDR3, the DNA is TGTGCCAGCAGCTTGATCAGGCCTATGAACACTGAAGCTTTCTTT. Translation: CASSLIRPMNTEAFF.